This T cell receptor beta chain was recovered during a study of T-cell memory formation after mild COVID-19. Study summary: TCR clusters were mostly donor specific.

This clonotype was seen repeatedly, ten times or more. Antigen: not known. Constant-segment-primed 5'RACE gave TCR alpha and TCR beta cDNA libraries with sample barcodes and UMIs. TCRdb processed the 5' RACE reads anew with MiXCR; each CDR3 protein has one entry. The sample holds 340,000 or so distinct CDR3 sequences; 10% to 15% are singletons and the top ten take 20% to 25%. Study outcomes and limitations: Clones that shrank (day 15 to 85) were balanced CD4/CD8, whereas later expanders leaned CD4+. Some SARS-CoV-2-responding clones were already detected in memory before infection.

This sequence originates from a man aged 18 to 29 who had mild COVID-19 (a few samples of this study predate the infection). Cell type and time point are not known. Material: PBMCs or a T cell subset sorted from them (not recorded which).

The CDR3 protein is CASSSRGGYGYTF. In nucleotides, the CDR3 is TGTGCCAGCAGCTCGAGAGGGGGGTATGGCTACACCTTC. The chain is built from TRBV7-9 and TRBJ1-2, with TRBD1 as a possible D gene (6 bases). This CDR3 spans 13 amino acids. V shed 4 bases and J shed 5 bases, with 11 bases lying between them. Germline values: CDR1 SEHNR, CDR2 FQNEAQ (reference sequence). Variable domain in full (rest from reference TRBV7-9 and TRBJ1-2): DTGVSQNPRHKITKRGQNVTFRCDPISEHNRLYWYRQTLGQGPEFLTYFQNEAQLEKSRLLSDRFSAERPKGSFSTLEIQRTEQGDSAMYLCASSSRGGYGYTFGSGTRLTVV.